This entry concerns a single T cell receptor beta chain. Its matching antigen is unknown. These data are taken from a study of T-cell reconstitution after alpha-beta-depleted transplantation in children. Preparation of the TCRbeta library was carried out with unique molecular identifiers. TCRdb reprocessed the PCR reads with MiXCR, giving one entry per CDR3 protein. The table has 300,000 to 400,000 distinct CDR3 sequences, around 20% seen once. Regarding the study as a whole: Fresh T-cell production supplied most of the T-cell counts and diversity seen one year after transplant. In some patients, recipient T cells and intrathymic progenitors surviving conditioning explained high day-60 diversity.

Germline loops: CDR1 LNHDA, CDR2 SQIVND (reference sequence). The V end lost 1 base, the J end lost 8 bases, and 3 bases lay between the germline ends. This CDR3 has 11 amino acids. The TCR sequence derives from a male patient between 5 and 17 years old who had a stem cell transplant for acute lymphoblastic leukemia, so the T cells may come from the graft donor. The V and J genes are TRBV19 and TRBJ2-1; D unresolved. Sample: PBMCs, mostly from graft donor cells, taken 180 days after TCRalphabeta/CD19-depleted stem cell transplant. Written as DNA, the CDR3 is TGTGCCAGTAGTATAGTAGATGAGCAGTTCTTC. Its translation is CASSIVDEQFF. The full variable domain, completed using reference TRBV19 and TRBJ2-1, is DGGITQSPKYLFRKEGQNVTLSCEQNLNHDAMYWYRQDPGQGLRLIYYSQIVNDFQKGDIAEGYSVSREKKESFPLTVTSAQKNPTAFYLCASSIVDEQFFGPGTRLTVL.